What follows is one T cell receptor (beta chain) and its context. These data come from a study of blood T cell repertoires in COVID-19. Study context: The study drew acute and convalescent COVID-19 samples from the United States, Italy and Spain. The cDNA or gDNA used as material had been derived from T cells, B-cell-depleted T cells, or PBMCs.

Seattle patients were enrolled during active infection and followed longitudinally. The V gene lost 1 base and the J gene lost 2 bases, with 15 bases spanning the gap. This CDR3 region has 17 residues. The V gene's germline CDR1 is KGHSH and CDR2 LQKENI. In the source study's methods: It was from reference gene primer amplification that nucleated cell counts were estimated. Sequenced by immunoSEQ multiplex PCR; TCRdb stores in-frame clones only, minus some. V and J calls and clone size are copied from that table; D and trimming were computed from the DNA. Seen here are around 400,000 clones, more than 75% observed once, and the top ten hold about 2.5%.

The clonotype was recovered from a woman aged 55-75 years with COVID-19, enrolled during active disease. Material: peripheral blood. The gene calls are TRBV18 and TRBJ1-5; weak D call: TRBD1 (6 bases). CDR3 DNA sequence: TGTGCCAGCTCACCACTAGCGGGGGCTTGGGGCAATCAGCCCCAGCATTTT. As protein: CASSPLAGAWGNQPQHF.